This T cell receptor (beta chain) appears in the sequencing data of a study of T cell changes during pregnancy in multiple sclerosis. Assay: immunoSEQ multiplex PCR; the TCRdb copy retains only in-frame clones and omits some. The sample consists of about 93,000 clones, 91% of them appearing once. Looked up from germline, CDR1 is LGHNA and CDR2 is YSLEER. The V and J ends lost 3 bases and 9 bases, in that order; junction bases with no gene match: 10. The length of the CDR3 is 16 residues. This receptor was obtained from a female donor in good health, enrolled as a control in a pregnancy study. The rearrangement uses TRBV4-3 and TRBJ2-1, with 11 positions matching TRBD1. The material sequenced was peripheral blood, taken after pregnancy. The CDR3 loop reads CASSQGQGGFSGEQFF. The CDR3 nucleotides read TGCGCCAGCAGCCAGGGACAGGGGGGCTTTTCAGGTGAGCAGTTCTTC.